These 32 T cell receptor beta chains were all obtained from the same sample, sequenced in a study of blood T cell repertoires in COVID-19. Method: immunoSEQ multiplex PCR; TCRdb's copy keeps in-frame clones and lacks some. The repertoire holds around 400,000 clones, with just under 90% as singletons. Specimen: PBMCs or T cells enriched from blood (not recorded which). Every receptor here comes from a woman in her 30s who had recovered from COVID-19.

In the case of this clone: Other DNA sequences within the sample encode an identical CDR3. The genes are TRBV4-1 and TRBJ2-7; the D is unclear. With 1 base removed from V and 3 bases from J, the gap between germline ends came to 7 bases. The germline CDR1 and CDR2 sequences are MGHRA and YSYEKL. CDR3 length: 13 amino acids. The CDR3 loop reads CASSQGDSYEQYF. In DNA, the CDR3 is TGCGCCAGCAGCCAAGGAGATAGCTACGAGCAGTACTTC.

The chain employs TRBV10-3 and TRBJ1-2; D gene uncertain. Germline V gene data show CDR1 as ENHRY and CDR2 as SYGVKD. This CDR3 region has 13 residues. Trimming left V 3 bases short and J 2 bases short, with 7 bases between. CDR3 in DNA: TGTGCCATCAGTGATGGCAGAAACTATGGCTACACCTTC. Translating it yields CAISDGRNYGYTF.

Only one count was recorded for this clone. This sequence joins TRBV7-9 and TRBJ1-1; no firm D call. Germline V gene lookup returns CDR1 SEHNR and CDR2 FQNEAQ (reference sequence). The CDR3 spans 15 residues. The V end lost 0 bases, the J end lost 0 bases, and 8 bases lay between the germline ends. The CDR3 region is CASSLARVMNTEAFF. CDR3 nucleotides: TGTGCCAGCAGCTTAGCGCGAGTTATGAACACTGAAGCTTTCTTT. Drawing the rest from reference TRBV7-9 and TRBJ1-1, the complete variable domain is DTGVSQNPRHKITKRGQNVTFRCDPISEHNRLYWYRQTLGQGPEFLTYFQNEAQLEKSRLLSDRFSAERPKGSFSTLEIQRTEQGDSAMYLCASSLARVMNTEAFFGQGTRLTVV.

Here the CDR3 DNA reads TGTGCCAGCAGCTTAGTGCAGGGAAGCTACGAGCAGTACTTC. Translation: CASSLVQGSYEQYF. The V call is TRBV7-6, the J call TRBJ2-7; D is perhaps TRBD1 (5 bases). There are 14 residues in the CDR3. Germline CDR1 SGHVS, CDR2 FNYEAQ. V was shortened by 1 base and J by 3 bases, with 10 bases between the two germline ends.

This sequence joins TRBV28 and TRBJ1-3; no clear D gene. This CDR3 comprises 14 residues. Germline CDR1 and CDR2: MDHEN and SYDVKM. With 3 bases removed from V and 1 base from J, the gap between germline ends came to 7 bases. As DNA, the CDR3 is TGTGCCAGCAGTTTTGCCAGGTCTGGAAACACCATATATTTT. Residues: CASSFARSGNTIYF.

This clone is a singleton in its sample. J is TRBJ1-4 and V is TRBV7-9; 7 bases are a match to TRBD1. Germline CDR1 reads SEHNR; CDR2 reads FQNEAQ (reference sequence). CDR3 length: 17 residues. V lost 7 bases, J lost 3 bases, and 14 bases stayed unmatched. The CDR3 spells CASTPNDREDPNEKLFF. Here the CDR3 DNA reads TGTGCCAGCACCCCGAACGACAGGGAAGATCCTAATGAAAAACTGTTTTTT.

The table lists this clone with a count of one. V gene TRBV18 combines with J gene TRBJ2-1; D is possibly TRBD1 (6 bases). CDR3 length: 14 amino acids. Germline V gene sequence: CDR1 KGHSH, CDR2 LQKENI. The V and J ends lost 2 bases and 13 bases respectively, with 18 bases between them. CDR3 protein: CASSPWRTDPAQFF. CDR3 nucleotide sequence: TGTGCCAGCTCACCATGGAGGACAGACCCTGCTCAGTTCTTC. Based on the CDR3 plus reference TRBV18 and TRBJ2-1, the full variable domain is NAGVMQNPRHLVRRRGQEARLRCSPMKGHSHVYWYRQLPEEGLKFMVYLQKENIIDESGMPKERFSAEFPKEGPSILRIQQVVRGDSAAYFCASSPWRTDPAQFFGPGTRLTVL.

The chain combines TRBV19 with TRBJ1-1; D is uncertain. This CDR3 has 13 residues. Germline loops: CDR1 LNHDA, CDR2 SQIVND (reference sequence). V lost 1 base to trimming and J lost 4 bases, with 7 bases between them. The chain's CDR3 is CASSIVRSTEAFF. CDR3 nucleotide sequence: TGTGCCAGTAGTATAGTTAGGAGCACTGAAGCTTTCTTT.

The J gene is TRBJ2-7, the V gene TRBV27, with 13 bases fitting TRBD2. This CDR3 contains 15 residues. CDR1 is MNHEY and CDR2 is SMNVEV in the germline V gene (reference sequence). V shed 0 bases, J shed 6 bases, and the junction held 2 bases outside the gene matches. CDR3 loop: CASSLSGLAGTEQYF. The DNA of the CDR3 is TGTGCCAGCAGTTTATCGGGACTAGCGGGAACCGAGCAGTACTTC.

The J gene is TRBJ2-7, the V gene TRBV2; TRBD1 agrees at 7 bases. J was trimmed by 4 bases and V by 5 bases; bases with no gene match: 8. The CDR3 totals 14 residues. The germline V gene has CDR1 SNHLY and CDR2 FYNNEI. DNA of the CDR3: TGTGCCAGCAGTCAAGAGACAGGGTCGTACGAGCAGTACTTC. Amino acid sequence: CASSQETGSYEQYF. Full variable domain (rest looked up from reference TRBV2 and TRBJ2-7): EPEVTQTPSHQVTQMGQEVILRCVPISNHLYFYWYRQILGQKVEFLVSFYNNEISEKSEIFDDQFSVERPDGSNFTLKIRSTKLEDSAMYFCASSQETGSYEQYFGPGTRLTVT.

V usage is TRBV28 and J usage is TRBJ2-3; tentative D call: TRBD1 (5 bases). The CDR3 has 16 residues. The V and J ends lost 5 bases and 2 bases respectively, with 17 bases between them. CDR1 is MDHEN, CDR2 SYDVKM, per germline. In DNA, the CDR3 is TGTGCCAGCAGTCAATACAGGTTATCGATCACAGATACGCAGTATTTT. The encoded protein is CASSQYRLSITDTQYF. The full variable domain, in which reference TRBV28 and TRBJ2-3 provide the parts outside the CDR3, is DVKVTQSSRYLVKRTGEKVFLECVQDMDHENMFWYRQDPGLGLRLIYFSYDVKMKEKGDIPEGYSVSREKKERFSLILESASTNQTSMYLCASSQYRLSITDTQYFGPGTRLTVL.

About this clone: A much larger clone sits a single nucleotide away, making a read error possible. The chain recombines TRBV7-9 with TRBJ1-1, with D unclear. The germline gives CDR1 SEHNR, CDR2 FQNEAQ (reference sequence). Trimming pared 3 bases from V and 1 base from J, leaving 3 bases between. CDR3 length: 12 amino acids. The CDR3 DNA is TGTGCCAGCAGCTTCCAGAACACTGAAGCTTTCTTT. Amino acids: CASSFQNTEAFF.

The rearrangement uses TRBV5-4 and TRBJ1-1; D possibly corresponds to TRBD1 (6 bases). CDR3 size: 14 residues. V lost 4 bases to trimming and J lost 4 bases, with 14 bases between them. The germline gives CDR1 SGHNT, CDR2 YYREEE (reference sequence). The CDR3 sequence is CASSRDKLGTEAFF. The CDR3 DNA reads as TGTGCCAGCAGCCGGGACAAATTGGGCACTGAAGCTTTCTTT.

V gene TRBV13 combines with J gene TRBJ2-7, with TRBD1 matching over 8 bases. The V gene's germline CDR1 is PRHDT and CDR2 FYEKMQ (reference sequence). The CDR3 has 15 residues. Unmatched junction bases numbered 8, after V lost 4 bases and J lost 3 bases. CDR3: CASSSSGQGFYEQYF. CDR3 sequence (DNA): TGTGCCAGCAGCTCCTCCGGACAGGGCTTCTACGAGCAGTACTTC. Full variable domain (rest looked up from reference TRBV13 and TRBJ2-7): AAGVIQSPRHLIKEKRETATLKCYPIPRHDTVYWYQQGPGQDPQFLISFYEKMQSDKGSIPDRFSAQQFSDYHSELNMSSLELGDSALYFCASSSSGQGFYEQYFGPGTRLTVT.

This chain joins TRBV7-2 and TRBJ1-4, with unresolved D. This CDR3 spans 14 amino acids. V was clipped by 2 bases and J by 8 bases, with 12 bases between them. Germline assignment: CDR1 SGHTA and CDR2 FQGNSA. DNA for the CDR3: TGTGCCAGCAGCTTAAATGTGGCATCGGAAAAACTGTTTTTT. It is translated as CASSLNVASEKLFF. Filled out from reference TRBV7-2 and TRBJ1-4, the complete variable domain reads GAGVSQSPSNKVTEKGKDVELRCDPISGHTALYWYRQSLGQGLEFLIYFQGNSAPDKSGLPSDRFSAERTGGSVSTLTIQRTQQEDSAVYLCASSLNVASEKLFFGSGTQLSVL.

The rearrangement uses TRBV19 and TRBJ1-5, with a tentative D call TRBD1 (5 bases). CDR3 size: 15 residues. V was pared by 6 bases and J by 2 bases, with 14 bases between. Germline loops: CDR1 LNHDA, CDR2 SQIVND (reference sequence). Here the CDR3 reads CASSSGGAGNQPQHF. In nucleotides, the CDR3 is TGTGCCAGTAGCTCGGGCGGGGCGGGCAATCAGCCCCAGCATTTT.

The chain carries TRBV12-5 and TRBJ2-1; 7 nucleotides agree with TRBD1. Germline V gene lookup returns CDR1 LGHNT and CDR2 FRNRAP. Trimming at V came to 4 bases and at J to 2 bases, leaving 8 bases not matched to a gene. The CDR3 extends over 16 amino acids. CDR3 sequence (DNA): TGTGCTAGTGGTTCTCTCTCCGGGACAGCCTACAATGAGCAGTTCTTC. Encoded protein: CASGSLSGTAYNEQFF. The full variable domain, completed using reference TRBV12-5 and TRBJ2-1, is DARVTQTPRHKVTEMGQEVTMRCQPILGHNTVFWYRQTMMQGLELLAYFRNRAPLDDSGMPKDRFSAEMPDATLATLKIQPSEPRDSAVYFCASGSLSGTAYNEQFFGPGTRLTVL.

The chain carries TRBV6-5 and TRBJ1-6; D might be TRBD1 (5 bases). CDR1 is MNHEY, CDR2 SVGAGI, per germline. Trimming removed 6 bases at V and 5 bases at J, with 14 bases between. This CDR3 is built from 15 residues. DNA of the CDR3: TGTGCCAGCAGGTACAGGAGAGCAGATAATTCACCCCTCCACTTT. Amino acid sequence: CASRYRRADNSPLHF.

The V and J genes are TRBV11-2 and TRBJ2-7; D remains unclear. The germline gives CDR1 SGHAT, CDR2 FQNNGV. This CDR3 is 17 amino acids long. With 1 base removed from V and 0 bases from J, the gap between germline ends came to 16 bases. CDR3 coding DNA: TGTGCCAGCAGCTTAGTCTCCCGCTCGACATTCTCCTACGAGCAGTACTTC. It codes for CASSLVSRSTFSYEQYF. Using reference TRBV11-2 and TRBJ2-7 for the parts outside the CDR3, the full variable domain is EAGVAQSPRYKIIEKRQSVAFWCNPISGHATLYWYQQILGQGPKLLIQFQNNGVVDDSQLPKDRFSAERLKGVDSTLKIQPAKLEDSAVYLCASSLVSRSTFSYEQYFGPGTRLTVT.

This chain links TRBV7-3 with TRBJ1-1, with D uncertain. CDR1 and CDR2 (germline): SGHTA, FQGTGA. CDR3 size: 13 residues. Trimming stripped 2 bases from V and 4 bases from J, with 8 bases between. The CDR3, as DNA: TGTGCCAGCAGCTTAGAGACATCCACTGAAGCTTTCTTT. Encoded protein: CASSLETSTEAFF.

V usage is TRBV3-1 (or the pseudogene TRBV3-2) and J usage is TRBJ1-6; D call uncertain. This CDR3 is 16 amino acids long. Trimming removed 2 bases from V and 2 bases from J, with 10 bases in between. Looked up from germline, CDR1 is LGHDT and CDR2 is YNNKEL (reference sequence). The CDR3 is CASSQNSKTYNSPLHF. For the CDR3, the DNA is TGTGCCAGCAGCCAAAATTCTAAAACCTATAATTCACCCCTCCACTTT.

The chain carries TRBV6-5 and TRBJ2-7; 8 bases align to TRBD1. The J segment lost 3 bases and the V segment lost 6 bases, leaving 4 bases of the junction unmatched. In germline, CDR1 is MNHEY, CDR2 SVGAGI. This CDR3 comprises 13 residues. Written as DNA, the CDR3 is TGTGCCAGCAGCCGGACAGGGCTCTACGAGCAGTACTTC. Translating it yields CASSRTGLYEQYF.

This clone has only a few counts. The J gene is TRBJ1-3, the V gene TRBV30, with D perhaps TRBD1 (5 bases). Deletions cut 4 bases from V and 0 bases from J, with 7 bases between. Germline values: CDR1 GTSNPN, CDR2 SVGIG (reference sequence). CDR3 length equals 13 residues. This CDR3 is CAWKQGSGNTIYF. The CDR3, as DNA: TGTGCCTGGAAGCAGGGCTCTGGAAACACCATATATTTT.

V gene TRBV5-8 combines with J gene TRBJ2-3; TRBD2 is a possible D gene (5 bases). There are 14 residues in the CDR3. The germline CDR1 and CDR2 sequences are SGHTS and YDEGEE. Trimming left V 4 bases short and J 4 bases short, with 13 bases between. CDR3 loop: CASSVLSGADTQYF. CDR3 nucleotide sequence: TGTGCCAGCAGCGTCCTCTCCGGGGCAGATACGCAGTATTTT.

This clone appeared once. The chain employs TRBV28 and TRBJ1-4, with a possible D match to TRBD1 (5 bases). The germline V and J ends were trimmed by 8 bases and 0 bases, with 13 bases remaining between them. Germline V gene data show CDR1 as MDHEN and CDR2 as SYDVKM. The CDR3 spans 15 residues. DNA for the CDR3: TGTGCCAGCGCGGGGGGATTACCAACTAATGAAAAACTGTTTTTT. Amino acid sequence: CASAGGLPTNEKLFF.

This chain connects TRBV5-4 to TRBJ2-1, with a tentative D call TRBD2 (7 bases). The CDR3 extends over 12 amino acids. V was clipped by 4 bases and J by 6 bases, with 8 bases between them. Germline V gene sequence: CDR1 SGHNT, CDR2 YYREEE (reference sequence). CDR3 sequence (DNA): TGTGCCAGCAGCAGGGGGGGCAATGAGCAGTTCTTC. Encoded protein: CASSRGGNEQFF.

Concerning this clone itself: The same CDR3 is also encoded by other DNA sequences in this sample. The chain is built from TRBV11-2 and TRBJ2-2; tentatively, D is TRBD2 (6 bases). CDR3 size: 14 residues. V lost 2 bases and J lost 3, with 7 bases in between. CDR1 and CDR2 from the germline V gene are SGHAT and FQNNGV. CDR3 nucleotide sequence: TGTGCCAGCAGCTTAACGGGAGACACCGGGGAGCTGTTTTTT. It yields the protein CASSLTGDTGELFF.

CDR3 nucleotide sequence: TGCGCCAGCAGCCATCGCTTGGAGGGGAACACTGAAGCTTTCTTT. It yields the protein CASSHRLEGNTEAFF. The rearrangement links TRBV4-1 to TRBJ1-1; D call uncertain. This CDR3 contains 15 residues. Germline CDR1 is MGHRA and CDR2 is YSYEKL. V was clipped by 3 bases and J by 1 base, with 12 bases between them.

The chain combines TRBV19 with TRBJ1-6; D gene unclear. Germline CDR1 reads LNHDA; CDR2 reads SQIVND (reference sequence). This CDR3 contains 18 residues. The V gene lost 0 bases and the J gene lost 0 bases, with 12 bases spanning the gap. CDR3 residues: CASSIDSLASSYNSPLHF. As DNA, the CDR3 is TGTGCCAGTAGTATAGATTCTCTAGCGAGCTCCTATAATTCACCCCTCCACTTT.

The V gene is TRBV3-1 (or the pseudogene TRBV3-2), the J gene TRBJ2-5, with TRBD2 identical over 11 bases. The CDR3 covers 15 residues. Germline V gene sequence: CDR1 LGHDT, CDR2 YNNKEL (reference sequence). Losses at the gene ends were 4 bases for V and 5 bases for J; bases not matched to a gene: 6. The CDR3 bases are TGTGCCAGCAGCCTTAGCGGGGGGGCCGTCGAGACCCAGTACTTC. Protein: CASSLSGGAVETQYF.

This chain links TRBV11-3 with TRBJ1-2; 7 bases line up with TRBD1. J gave up 8 bases and V 5 bases, and 14 bases lay outside the gene matches. Germline V gives CDR1 SGHNT, CDR2 YENEEA. The CDR3 has 15 amino acids. CDR3 protein: CASSPHTDRVGGYTF. For the CDR3, the DNA is TGTGCCAGCAGCCCCCACACCGACAGGGTCGGGGGCTACACCTTC.

The chain has TRBV6-5 and TRBJ2-3; a possible D gene is TRBD2 (5 bases). The CDR3 totals 14 residues. Germline V gene sequence: CDR1 MNHEY, CDR2 SVGAGI. V lost 6 bases to trimming and J lost 0 bases, with 10 bases between them. In DNA form, the CDR3 reads TGTGCCAGCAGCCGGGCGGGTAGCACAGATACGCAGTATTTT. As protein: CASSRAGSTDTQYF.